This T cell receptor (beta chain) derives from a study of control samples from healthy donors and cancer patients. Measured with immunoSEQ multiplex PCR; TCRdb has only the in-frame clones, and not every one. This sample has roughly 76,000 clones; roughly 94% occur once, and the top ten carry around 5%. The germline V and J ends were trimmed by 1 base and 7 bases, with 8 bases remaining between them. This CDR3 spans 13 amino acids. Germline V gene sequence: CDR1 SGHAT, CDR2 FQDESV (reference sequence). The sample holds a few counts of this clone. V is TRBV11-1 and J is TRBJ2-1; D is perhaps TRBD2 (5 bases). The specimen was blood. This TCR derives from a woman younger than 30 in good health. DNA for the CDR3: TGTGCCAGCAGCTTAGGGCTAGCTAATGAGCAGTTCTTC. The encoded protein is CASSLGLANEQFF.